This T cell receptor (beta chain) derives from a study of blood T cell repertoires in COVID-19. Generated by immunoSEQ multiplex PCR, the TCRdb table keeps only in-frame clones and is missing some. The sample contains about 270,000 clones, over 80% of which appear only once. Participants, about 18 to 89 years old, spanned fewer than 30 US areas. V trimming: 4 bases; J trimming: 4 bases; junction bases outside the gene matches: 4. The germline CDR1 and CDR2 sequences are ENHRY and SYGVKD. The CDR3 runs 14 residues. The chain joins TRBV10-3 to TRBJ1-1, with 9 bases identical to TRBD1. Sample: PBMCs or T cells enriched from blood (not recorded which). The receptor's source is a woman in her twenties or thirties with acute COVID-19. The CDR3 DNA reads as TGTGCCATCAGTGGACAGGGGGGCGGCACTGAAGCTTTCTTT. Its protein product is CAISGQGGGTEAFF.